What follows are 30 T cell receptor beta chains derived from one specimen sequenced in a study of cytomegalovirus exposure and HLA in healthy donors. 60 Vbeta and 13 Jbeta primers were used in PCR. Sequencing used immunoSEQ multiplex PCR; TCRdb keeps in-frame clones, though not all of them. The sample carries approximately 100,000 clones, 77% recorded once. The sample was PBMCs. Receptors were obtained from a man aged 40-50 years in good health and CMV-seropositive.

The V gene is TRBV14, the J gene TRBJ2-7, with TRBD1 identical over 9 bases. V dropped 6 bases and J dropped 5; count of bases not matched to a gene: 5. CDR1 SGHDN and CDR2 FVKESK come from the germline V gene. The CDR3 runs to 13 residues. As DNA, the CDR3 is TGTGCCAGCAGTCGGACAGGGGCGGACGAGCAGTACTTC. Protein sequence: CASSRTGADEQYF.

The chain has TRBV4-2 and TRBJ2-3, with D possibly TRBD2 on 5 matching bases. The CDR3 sequence is 15 residues long. Germline V lookup: CDR1 LGHNA, CDR2 YNFKEQ. Deletions cut 4 bases from V and 2 bases from J, with 13 bases between. CDR3 sequence (DNA): TGTGCCAGCAGCCCGGAGGCCGGGATCACAGATACGCAGTATTTT. Its translation: CASSPEAGITDTQYF.

For the CDR3, the DNA is TGCGCCAGCAGCTTGGTGGTTGGGGGCAACTCCTACGAGCAGTACTTC. This gives the protein CASSLVVGGNSYEQYF. The rearrangement joins TRBV5-1 to TRBJ2-7; maybe TRBD1 (6 bases). Per the germline V gene, CDR1 is SGHRS and CDR2 is YFSETQ. The CDR3 spans 16 residues. Trimming left V 0 bases short and J 0 bases short, with 13 bases between.

This chain connects TRBV11-3 to TRBJ1-1, with D perhaps TRBD1 (5 bases). The germline V gene encodes CDR1 SGHNT and CDR2 YENEEA. CDR3 length equals 15 residues. V dropped 8 bases and J dropped 0 bases, with 16 bases sitting between them. This CDR3 reads CASASRGRVNTEAFF. The CDR3 nucleotides read TGTGCCAGCGCTTCGCGGGGCAGGGTGAACACTGAAGCTTTCTTT.

J is TRBJ1-5 and V is TRBV29-1; 8 bases align to TRBD1. The CDR3 runs 12 residues. Trimming removed 4 bases from V and 16 bases from J; junction bases left unmatched: 12. Per germline, CDR1 SQVTM and CDR2 ANQGSEA. This CDR3 reads CSVGDRQGMVHF. Written as DNA, the CDR3 is TGCAGCGTTGGAGATAGACAGGGGATGGTACATTTT.

The chain has TRBV5-1 and TRBJ2-7, with 10 bases that match TRBD1. This CDR3 contains 16 residues. Trimming removed 0 bases from V and 3 bases from J; junction bases left unmatched: 6. Germline CDR1 is SGHRS and CDR2 is YFSETQ. The CDR3 DNA reads TGCGCCAGCAGCTTGGGTCGGACAGGGGGGGGCTACGAGCAGTACTTC. As protein: CASSLGRTGGGYEQYF.

This CDR3 reads CASSLSGTGNTEAFF. For the CDR3, the DNA is TGTGCCAGCAGCTTATCCGGGACAGGGAACACTGAAGCTTTCTTT. The rearrangement joins TRBV7-6 to TRBJ1-1; 8 bases line up with TRBD1. Losses at the gene ends were 2 bases for V and 1 base for J; bases not matched to a gene: 3. Per germline, CDR1 SGHVS and CDR2 FNYEAQ. CDR3 size: 15 residues.

V usage is TRBV15 and J usage is TRBJ2-5; D might be TRBD1 (5 bases). The V end lost 0 bases, the J end lost 1 base, and 9 bases lay between the germline ends. This CDR3 has 15 residues. The germline V gene encodes CDR1 LNHNV and CDR2 YYDKDF (reference sequence). In DNA, the CDR3 is TGTGCCACCAGCAGAGATAAGACAGTCCAAGAGACCCAGTACTTC. Translated: CATSRDKTVQETQYF. Looking up the rest from reference TRBV15 and TRBJ2-5 gives the full variable domain: DAMVIQNPRYQVTQFGKPVTLSCSQTLNHNVMYWYQQKSSQAPKLLFHYYDKDFNNEADTPDNFQSRRPNTSFCFLDIRSPGLGDTAMYLCATSRDKTVQETQYFGPGTRLLVL.

The gene calls are TRBV7-9 and TRBJ1-1; 7 bases match TRBD1. The germline V gene has CDR1 SEHNR and CDR2 FQNEAQ (reference sequence). The CDR3 sequence is 15 residues long. CDR3 sequence reads: CSAPVEDRRNTEAFF. CDR3 coding DNA: TGTTCCGCTCCCGTCGAGGACAGGAGGAACACTGAAGCTTTCTTT.

A word on this clone: Within the sample, other DNA sequences also encode this same CDR3. This chain joins TRBV5-6 and TRBJ2-2; 8 bases match TRBD1. The CDR3 length is 16 residues. The germline V gene encodes CDR1 SGHDT and CDR2 YYEEEE. Trimming removed 5 bases from V and 5 bases from J; junction bases left unmatched: 11. CDR3 in DNA: TGTGCCAGCAGTATGGACAGGGTATTGTTGACCGGGGAGCTGTTTTTT. Translated, it gives CASSMDRVLLTGELFF. The complete variable domain, with remaining parts taken from reference TRBV5-6 and TRBJ2-2, reads DAGVTQSPTHLIKTRGQQVTLRCSPKSGHDTVSWYQQALGQGPQFIFQYYEEEERQRGNFPDRFSGHQFPNYSSELNVNALLLGDSALYLCASSMDRVLLTGELFFGEGSRLTVL.

The V call is TRBV7-9, the J call TRBJ2-2; 11 nucleotides align to TRBD1. This CDR3 is built from 17 residues. Germline CDR1 reads SEHNR; CDR2 reads FQNEAQ (reference sequence). V gave up 1 base and J gave up 2 bases; unmatched junction bases: 3. The CDR3 region has the DNA TGTGCCAGCAGCTTAGTCGGGACAGGGGGAAACACCGGGGAGCTGTTTTTT. This translates into CASSLVGTGGNTGELFF.

This clone was recorded a few times. The CDR3 nucleotides read TGTGCCAGCAGGAAGGGTGGGGGGGCGACAGATACGCAGTATTTT. Amino acids: CASRKGGGATDTQYF. V usage is TRBV7-9 and J usage is TRBJ2-3; D perhaps matches TRBD2 (7 bases). Germline-derived CDR1 and CDR2 are SEHNR and FQNEAQ (reference sequence). V was shortened by 6 bases and J by 3 bases, with 16 bases between the two germline ends. This CDR3 contains 15 residues.

The chain carries TRBV2 and TRBJ2-5; D unclear. Per germline, CDR1 SNHLY and CDR2 FYNNEI. There are 13 residues in the CDR3. V was trimmed by 6 bases and J by 5 bases, leaving 13 bases between them. The CDR3 loop reads CASSVVLLETQYF. In nucleotides, the CDR3 is TGTGCCAGCAGCGTCGTATTACTGGAGACCCAGTACTTC.

The CDR3 nucleotides are TGTGCCAGCGCCTCCCAACGGGGGGGCATAGATACGCAGTATTTT. Its translation is CASASQRGGIDTQYF. The V call is TRBV7-2, the J call TRBJ2-3, with 8 positions matching TRBD2. Germline trimming cut 8 bases from V and 5 bases from J; bases unmatched to any gene: 12. CDR1 and CDR2 (germline): SGHTA, FQGNSA. The CDR3 is 15 residues long.

This clone was observed a single time. This chain connects TRBV7-9 to TRBJ1-1; the match to TRBD1 covers 7 bases. Germline CDR1 SEHNR, CDR2 FQNEAQ (reference sequence). The CDR3 has 16 residues. V shed 0 bases and J 5 bases; nucleotides not matched to a gene: 9. CDR3 loop: CASSLARNNRGTEAFF. As DNA, the CDR3 is TGTGCCAGCAGCTTAGCCCGTAATAACAGGGGAACTGAAGCTTTCTTT.

A single count supports this clone. This sequence joins TRBV27 and TRBJ1-2, with 7 bases aligning to TRBD1. J lost 0 bases, V lost 5 bases, and 12 bases had no gene match. The CDR3 sequence is 17 residues long. The germline V gene encodes CDR1 MNHEY and CDR2 SMNVEV (reference sequence). CDR3 coding DNA: TGTGCCAGCAGTCCCCGGGGACAGCCCCGAGCTAACTATGGCTACACCTTC. This codes for CASSPRGQPRANYGYTF.

The genes are TRBV15 and TRBJ1-1; D might be TRBD1 (6 bases). The germline V gene has CDR1 LNHNV and CDR2 YYDKDF (reference sequence). Trimming pared 5 bases from V and 3 bases from J, leaving 13 bases between. The CDR3 consists of 14 residues. The CDR3 nucleotides are TGTGCCACCAGCCCTGGGGGGGCGCACACTGAAGCTTTCTTT. Its translation: CATSPGGAHTEAFF.

The chain combines TRBV4-3 with TRBJ2-5; TRBD1 agrees at 9 bases. V was clipped by 3 bases and J by 5 bases; unmatched bases: 7. This CDR3 spans 15 amino acids. Germline values: CDR1 LGHNA, CDR2 YSLEER. The CDR3 DNA reads TGCGCCAGCAGCCAGCAGGGACAGGGCAGGGAGACCCAGTACTTC. Translation gives CASSQQGQGRETQYF.

V usage is TRBV30 and J usage is TRBJ1-3; 12 nucleotides line up with TRBD1. The CDR3 is made up of 19 amino acids. The V and J ends lost 3 bases and 0 bases, in that order; junction bases with no gene match: 12. Germline assignment: CDR1 GTSNPN and CDR2 SVGIG (reference sequence). CDR3 loop: CAWRAGQGALLDSGNTIYF. The CDR3 DNA sequence: TGTGCCTGGAGAGCGGGACAGGGGGCCCTCCTGGACTCTGGAAACACCATATATTTT.

The V call is TRBV2, the J call TRBJ1-5; possibly TRBD1 for D (6 bases). This CDR3 spans 17 amino acids. Trimming cost V 6 bases and J 5 bases, with 23 bases left between them. The germline CDR1 and CDR2 sequences are SNHLY and FYNNEI. For the CDR3, the DNA is TGTGCCAGCAGCGCCAGCCGGGACACCCTTGGAGATCAGCCCCAGCATTTT. Its protein is CASSASRDTLGDQPQHF.

This rearrangement joins TRBV15 to TRBJ1-1, with D perhaps matching TRBD1 (5 bases). Per germline, CDR1 LNHNV and CDR2 YYDKDF (reference sequence). The CDR3 has 12 amino acids. The ends were cut back, 1 base at V and 12 bases at J, with 12 bases in the middle. In nucleotides, the CDR3 is TGTGCCACCAGCAGAGTTCAGGGTTGGTCTTTCTTT. Translated, it gives CATSRVQGWSFF.

V is TRBV7-8 and J is TRBJ2-1; D not certain. CDR3 size: 11 residues. CDR1 and CDR2 (germline): SGHVS, FQNEAQ. Trimming removed 7 bases from V and 4 bases from J, with 5 bases in between. The CDR3 reads CASILYNEQFF. In nucleotides, the CDR3 is TGTGCCAGCATACTATACAATGAGCAGTTCTTC.

The chain employs TRBV19 and TRBJ2-5, with TRBD1 matching over 7 bases. The junction had 14 bases not matched to a gene; V was cut back by 5 bases and J by 5 bases. CDR1 is LNHDA, CDR2 SQIVND, per germline (reference sequence). This CDR3 has 16 amino acids. The CDR3 reads CASSGPGQQARETQYF. The CDR3 nucleotides are TGTGCCAGTAGTGGCCCGGGACAGCAGGCCCGGGAGACCCAGTACTTC.

Concerning this clone: Other DNA sequences in the sample encode the same CDR3. The chain couples TRBV5-1 to TRBJ2-5; D is undetermined. CDR3 length: 12 residues. V dropped 3 bases and J dropped 2 bases, with 5 bases sitting between them. Germline CDR1 reads SGHRS; CDR2 reads YFSETQ. Written as DNA, the CDR3 is TGCGCCAGCAGCTATCAACAAGAGACCCAGTACTTC. It encodes CASSYQQETQYF.

Only a few counts were recorded for this clone. The rearrangement joins TRBV18 to TRBJ2-7; 7 nucleotides agree with TRBD1. Germline CDR1 and CDR2: KGHSH and LQKENI. This CDR3 has 14 residues. V trimming: 4 bases; J trimming: 5 bases; junction bases outside the gene matches: 8. This chain's CDR3 is CASSHQNRGDEQYF. In DNA, the CDR3 is TGTGCCAGCTCACATCAAAACAGGGGCGACGAGCAGTACTTC.

This clone appeared a single time. The rearrangement uses TRBV27 and TRBJ1-5, with 8 bases lining up with TRBD1. From germline, CDR1 is MNHEY and CDR2 SMNVEV (reference sequence). V lost 1 base, J lost 6 bases, and 17 bases stayed unmatched. The CDR3 loop spans 19 amino acids. The CDR3 DNA reads as TGTGCCAGCAGTTTATATATCTTATTTAGGCAGGGGGCTTTTCAGCCCCAGCATTTT. This translates into CASSLYILFRQGAFQPQHF.

Points on this clone: The germline gene is not matched at one end of the junction; a read error may be the cause. The genes are TRBV5-8 and TRBJ2-4; D remains unclear. The CDR3 consists of 14 residues. Germline CDR1 reads SGHTS; CDR2 reads YDEGEE. The CDR3 coding sequence is TGTGCCAGCAGCTTGGCCGCCAGCAAAAACAGTCAGTACTTC. Translated, it gives CASSLAASKNSQYF.

The V gene is TRBV15, the J gene TRBJ2-5; TRBD2 matches at 9 bases. CDR3 length: 15 residues. Germline V gives CDR1 LNHNV, CDR2 YYDKDF (reference sequence). V was clipped by 0 bases and J by 2 bases; unmatched bases: 1. The CDR3 reads CATSRDAGGQETQYF. The DNA for the CDR3 is TGTGCCACCAGCAGAGATGCGGGGGGGCAAGAGACCCAGTACTTC.

The J gene is TRBJ1-2, the V gene TRBV28; 12 bases are a match to TRBD1. CDR3 length: 17 residues. J gave up 4 bases and V 2 bases, and 8 bases lay outside the gene matches. From germline, CDR1 is MDHEN and CDR2 SYDVKM. This chain's CDR3 is CASSLRGGTGGGYGYTF. CDR3 nucleotide sequence: TGTGCCAGCAGTTTAAGGGGCGGGACAGGGGGCGGCTATGGCTACACCTTC.

The rearrangement uses TRBV28 and TRBJ1-1, with 8 positions matching TRBD1. V dropped 4 bases and J dropped 1; count of bases not matched to a gene: 8. Germline V gives CDR1 MDHEN, CDR2 SYDVKM. This CDR3 is built from 16 residues. As DNA, the CDR3 is TGTGCCAGCAGTTCAGAGGGACAGGACCAGAACACTGAAGCTTTCTTT. It codes for CASSSEGQDQNTEAFF.